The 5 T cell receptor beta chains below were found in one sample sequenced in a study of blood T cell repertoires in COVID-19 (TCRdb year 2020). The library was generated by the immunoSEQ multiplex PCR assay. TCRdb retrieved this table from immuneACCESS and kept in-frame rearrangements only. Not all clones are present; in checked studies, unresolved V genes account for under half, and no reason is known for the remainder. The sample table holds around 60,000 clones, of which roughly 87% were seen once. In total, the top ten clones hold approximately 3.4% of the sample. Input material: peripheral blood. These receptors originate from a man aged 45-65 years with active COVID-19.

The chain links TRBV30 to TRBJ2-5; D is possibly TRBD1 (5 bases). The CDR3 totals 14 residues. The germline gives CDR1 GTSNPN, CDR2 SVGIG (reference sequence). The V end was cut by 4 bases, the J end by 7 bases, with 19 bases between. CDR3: CAWTVGREGRTQYF. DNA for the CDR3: TGTGCCTGGACGGTTGGCAGGGAAGGAAGGACCCAGTACTTC.

CDR3 residues: CASRRTGANTIYF. CDR3 sequence (DNA): TGTGCCAGCAGGCGGACAGGCGCGAACACCATATATTTT. The J gene is TRBJ1-3, the V gene TRBV6-5, with 7 bases identical to TRBD1. CDR3 length: 13 residues. Germline CDR1 reads MNHEY; CDR2 reads SVGAGI. The V gene end was trimmed by 6 bases and the J gene end by 7 bases; junction bases not matched to a gene: 6.

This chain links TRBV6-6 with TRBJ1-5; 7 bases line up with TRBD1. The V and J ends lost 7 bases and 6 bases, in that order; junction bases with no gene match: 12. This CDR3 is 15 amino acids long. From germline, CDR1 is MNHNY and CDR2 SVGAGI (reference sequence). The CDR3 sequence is CASTGSDRSTQPQHF. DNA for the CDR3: TGTGCCAGCACCGGATCGGACAGGTCTACTCAGCCCCAGCATTTT.

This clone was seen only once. CDR3 sequence: CATSRILEQRDYVEQYF. CDR3 nucleotides: TGTGCCACCAGCAGAATCTTAGAACAGAGAGACTACGTGGAGCAGTACTTC. The chain carries TRBV15 and TRBJ2-7; D might be TRBD2 (5 bases). V lost 2 bases to trimming and J lost 7 bases, with 24 bases between them. This CDR3 is 17 amino acids long. In germline, CDR1 is LNHNV, CDR2 YYDKDF (reference sequence).

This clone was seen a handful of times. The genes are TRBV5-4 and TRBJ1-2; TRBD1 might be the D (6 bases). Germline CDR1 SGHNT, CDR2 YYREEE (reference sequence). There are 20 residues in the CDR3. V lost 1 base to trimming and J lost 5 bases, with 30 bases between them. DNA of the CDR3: TGTGCCAGCAGCTTGACGGACAGCGATCCACAGTGGCACCGAAAATATGGCTACACCTTC. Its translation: CASSLTDSDPQWHRKYGYTF.